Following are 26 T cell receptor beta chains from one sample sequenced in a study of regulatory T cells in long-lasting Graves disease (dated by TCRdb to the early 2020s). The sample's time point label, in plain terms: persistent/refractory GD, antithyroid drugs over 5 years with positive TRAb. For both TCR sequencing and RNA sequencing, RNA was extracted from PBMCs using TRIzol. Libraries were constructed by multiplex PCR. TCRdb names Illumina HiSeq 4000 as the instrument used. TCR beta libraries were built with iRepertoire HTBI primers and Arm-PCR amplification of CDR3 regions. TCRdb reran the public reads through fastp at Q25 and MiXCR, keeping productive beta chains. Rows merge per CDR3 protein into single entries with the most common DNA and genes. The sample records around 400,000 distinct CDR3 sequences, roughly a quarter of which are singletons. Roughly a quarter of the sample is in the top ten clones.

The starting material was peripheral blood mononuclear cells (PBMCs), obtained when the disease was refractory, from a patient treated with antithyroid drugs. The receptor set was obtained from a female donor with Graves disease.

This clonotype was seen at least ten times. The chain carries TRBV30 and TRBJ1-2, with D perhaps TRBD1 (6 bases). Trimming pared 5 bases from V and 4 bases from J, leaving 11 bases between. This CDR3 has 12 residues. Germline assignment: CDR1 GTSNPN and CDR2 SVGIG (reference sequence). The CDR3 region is CAWRRDTYGYTF. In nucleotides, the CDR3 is TGTGCCTGGCGCCGGGACACCTATGGCTACACCTTC.

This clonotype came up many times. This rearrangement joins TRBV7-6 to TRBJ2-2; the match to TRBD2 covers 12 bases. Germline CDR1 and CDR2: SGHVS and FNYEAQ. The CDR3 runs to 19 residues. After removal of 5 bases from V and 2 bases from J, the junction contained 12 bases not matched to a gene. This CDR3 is CASSQRPGLAGVNTGELFF. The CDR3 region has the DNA TGTGCCAGCAGCCAGAGGCCGGGACTAGCGGGCGTAAACACCGGGGAGCTGTTTTTT.

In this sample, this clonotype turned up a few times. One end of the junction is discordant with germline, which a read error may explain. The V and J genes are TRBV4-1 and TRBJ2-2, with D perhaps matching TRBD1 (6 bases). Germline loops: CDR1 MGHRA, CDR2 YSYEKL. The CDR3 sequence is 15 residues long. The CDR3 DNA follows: TGTGCCAGCAGCGGTACAGGGAGTGGCACCGGGGAGCTGTTTTTT. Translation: CASSGTGSGTGELFF.

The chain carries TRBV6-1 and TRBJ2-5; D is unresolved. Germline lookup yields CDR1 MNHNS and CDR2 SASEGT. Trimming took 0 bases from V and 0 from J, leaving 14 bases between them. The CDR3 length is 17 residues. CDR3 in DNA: TGTGCCAGCAGTGAAGCCCGCCGAGGTGGGAACCAAGAGACCCAGTACTTC. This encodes CASSEARRGGNQETQYF.

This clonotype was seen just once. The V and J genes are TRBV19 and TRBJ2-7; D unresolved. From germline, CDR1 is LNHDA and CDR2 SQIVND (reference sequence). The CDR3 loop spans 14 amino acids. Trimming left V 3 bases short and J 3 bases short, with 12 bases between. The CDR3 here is CASSISPQVYEQYF. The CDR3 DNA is TGTGCCAGTAGTATTTCCCCCCAGGTCTACGAGCAGTACTTC.

CDR3 sequence: CASSQGLAGGITEAFF. CDR3 DNA: TGTGCCAGCAGCCAAGGGTTAGCAGGGGGGATTACTGAAGCTTTCTTT. The chain joins TRBV3-1 to TRBJ1-1, with 7 nucleotides matching TRBD1. CDR1 and CDR2 (germline): LGHDT, YNNKEL (reference sequence). Germline trimming cut 1 base from V and 5 bases from J; bases unmatched to any gene: 10. This CDR3 comprises 16 residues. The full variable domain, with the rest looked up from reference TRBV3-1 and TRBJ1-1, is DTAVSQTPKYLVTQMGNDKSIKCEQNLGHDTMYWYKQDSKKFLKIMFSYNNKELIINETVPNRFSPKSPDKAHLNLHINSLELGDSAVYFCASSQGLAGGITEAFFGQGTRLTVV.

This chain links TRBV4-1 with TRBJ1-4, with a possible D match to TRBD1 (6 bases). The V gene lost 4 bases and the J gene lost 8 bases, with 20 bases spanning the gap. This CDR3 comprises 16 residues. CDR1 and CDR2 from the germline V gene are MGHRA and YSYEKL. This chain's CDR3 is CASSRLLQGLVEKLFF. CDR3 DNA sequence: TGCGCCAGCAGCCGCCTACTACAGGGTCTAGTGGAAAAACTGTTTTTT.

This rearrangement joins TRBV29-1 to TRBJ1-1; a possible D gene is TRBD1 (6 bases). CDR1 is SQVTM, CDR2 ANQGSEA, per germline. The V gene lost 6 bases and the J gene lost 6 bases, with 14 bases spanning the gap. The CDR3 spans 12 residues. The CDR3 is CSVAQGRAEAFF. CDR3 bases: TGCAGCGTCGCACAGGGAAGGGCTGAAGCTTTCTTT.

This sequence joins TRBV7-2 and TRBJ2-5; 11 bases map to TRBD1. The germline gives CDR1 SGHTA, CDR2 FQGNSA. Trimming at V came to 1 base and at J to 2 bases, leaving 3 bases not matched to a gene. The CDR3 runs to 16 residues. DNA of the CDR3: TGTGCCAGCAGCTTAGTGGGACAGGGGGGACAAGAGACCCAGTACTTC. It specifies CASSLVGQGGQETQYF.

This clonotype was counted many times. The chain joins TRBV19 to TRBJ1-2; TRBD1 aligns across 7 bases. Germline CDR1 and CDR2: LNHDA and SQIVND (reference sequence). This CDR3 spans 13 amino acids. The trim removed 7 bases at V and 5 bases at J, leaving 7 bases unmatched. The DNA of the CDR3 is TGTGCCAGTATAGGGACAGAGATATATGGCTACACCTTC. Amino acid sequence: CASIGTEIYGYTF.

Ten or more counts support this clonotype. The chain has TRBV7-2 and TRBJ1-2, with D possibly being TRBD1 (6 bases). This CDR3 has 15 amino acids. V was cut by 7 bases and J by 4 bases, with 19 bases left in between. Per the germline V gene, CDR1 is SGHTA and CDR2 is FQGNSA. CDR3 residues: CASTWKGEGVYGYTF. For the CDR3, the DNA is TGTGCCAGCACCTGGAAGGGGGAGGGAGTCTATGGCTACACCTTC.

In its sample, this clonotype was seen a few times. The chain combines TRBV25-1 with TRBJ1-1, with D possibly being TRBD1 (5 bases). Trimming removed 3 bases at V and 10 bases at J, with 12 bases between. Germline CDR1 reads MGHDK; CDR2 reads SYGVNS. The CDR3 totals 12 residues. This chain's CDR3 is CASSEGELRAFF. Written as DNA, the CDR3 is TGTGCCAGCAGTGAGGGGGAACTAAGAGCTTTCTTT.

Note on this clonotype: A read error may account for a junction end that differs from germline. The CDR3 DNA reads as TGTGCCAGCAGCCCAAACGGGGGCACGGGCTCTGGGGCCAACATCCTGACTTTC. It specifies CASSPNGGTGSGANILTF. The rearrangement joins TRBV7-2 to TRBJ2-6; either TRBD1 or TRBD2 may supply D (6 bases each). Germline assignment: CDR1 SGHTA and CDR2 FQGNSA. The CDR3 length is 18 residues.

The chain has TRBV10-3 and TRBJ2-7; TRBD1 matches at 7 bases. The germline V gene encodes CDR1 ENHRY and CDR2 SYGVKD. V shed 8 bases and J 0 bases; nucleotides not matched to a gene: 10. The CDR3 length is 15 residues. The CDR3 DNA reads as TGTGCCATCCCCCACAGGGGTATAAGCTCCTACGAGCAGTACTTC. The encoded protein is CAIPHRGISSYEQYF.

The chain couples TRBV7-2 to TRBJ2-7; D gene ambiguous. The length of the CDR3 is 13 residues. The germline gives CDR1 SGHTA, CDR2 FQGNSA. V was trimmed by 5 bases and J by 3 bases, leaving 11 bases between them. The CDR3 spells CASSPLEYYEQYF. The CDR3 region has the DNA TGTGCCAGCAGCCCTCTTGAATACTACGAGCAGTACTTC. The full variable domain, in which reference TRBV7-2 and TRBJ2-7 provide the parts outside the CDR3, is GAGVSQSPSNKVTEKGKDVELRCDPISGHTALYWYRQSLGQGLEFLIYFQGNSAPDKSGLPSDRFSAERTGGSVSTLTIQRTQQEDSAVYLCASSPLEYYEQYFGPGTRLTVT.

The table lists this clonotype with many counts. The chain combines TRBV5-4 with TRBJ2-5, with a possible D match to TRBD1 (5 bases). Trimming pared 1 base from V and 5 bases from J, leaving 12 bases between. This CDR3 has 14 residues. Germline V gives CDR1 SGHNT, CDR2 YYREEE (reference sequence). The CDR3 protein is CASSLRWGAETQYF. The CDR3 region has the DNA TGTGCCAGCAGCTTGCGGTGGGGCGCGGAGACCCAGTACTTC.

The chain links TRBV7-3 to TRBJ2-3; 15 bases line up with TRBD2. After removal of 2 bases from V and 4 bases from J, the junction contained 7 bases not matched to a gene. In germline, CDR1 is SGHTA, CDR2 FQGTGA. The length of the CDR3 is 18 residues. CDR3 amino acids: CASSLRGTSGRTPDTQYF. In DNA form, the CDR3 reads TGTGCCAGCAGCTTACGGGGGACTAGCGGGAGGACACCAGATACGCAGTATTTT. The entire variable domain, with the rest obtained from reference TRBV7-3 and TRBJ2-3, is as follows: GAGVSQTPSNKVTEKGKYVELRCDPISGHTALYWYRQSLGQGPEFLIYFQGTGAADDSGLPNDRFFAVRPEGSVSTLKIQRTERGDSAVYLCASSLRGTSGRTPDTQYFGPGTRLTVL.

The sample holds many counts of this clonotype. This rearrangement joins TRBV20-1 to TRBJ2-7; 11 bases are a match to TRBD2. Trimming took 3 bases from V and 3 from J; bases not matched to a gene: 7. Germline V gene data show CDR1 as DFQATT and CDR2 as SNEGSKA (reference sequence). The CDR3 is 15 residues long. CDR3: CSARGIAGGDYEQYF. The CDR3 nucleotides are TGCAGTGCTAGGGGGATAGCGGGAGGGGACTACGAGCAGTACTTC.

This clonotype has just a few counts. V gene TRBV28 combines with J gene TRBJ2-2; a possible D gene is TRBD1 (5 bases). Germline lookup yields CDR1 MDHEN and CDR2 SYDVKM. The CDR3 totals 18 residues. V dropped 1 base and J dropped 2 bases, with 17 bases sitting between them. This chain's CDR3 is CASSLFLLTDPNTGELFF. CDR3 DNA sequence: TGTGCCAGCAGTTTATTTTTACTGACAGACCCTAACACCGGGGAGCTGTTTTTT.

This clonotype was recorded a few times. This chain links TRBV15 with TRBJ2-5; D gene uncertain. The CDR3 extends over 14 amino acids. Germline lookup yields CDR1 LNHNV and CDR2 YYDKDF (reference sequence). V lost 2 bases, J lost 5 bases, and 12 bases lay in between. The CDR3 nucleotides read TGTGCCACCAGCAGAAACAAAGGGCGGGAGACCCAGTACTTC. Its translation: CATSRNKGRETQYF. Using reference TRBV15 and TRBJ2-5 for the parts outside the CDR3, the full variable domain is DAMVIQNPRYQVTQFGKPVTLSCSQTLNHNVMYWYQQKSSQAPKLLFHYYDKDFNNEADTPDNFQSRRPNTSFCFLDIRSPGLGDTAMYLCATSRNKGRETQYFGPGTRLLVL.

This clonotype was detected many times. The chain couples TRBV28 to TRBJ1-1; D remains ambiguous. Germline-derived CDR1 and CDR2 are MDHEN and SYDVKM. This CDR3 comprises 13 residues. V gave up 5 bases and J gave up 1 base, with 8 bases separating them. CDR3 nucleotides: TGTGCCAGCAGTAAGCGACGGAACACTGAAGCTTTCTTT. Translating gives CASSKRRNTEAFF.

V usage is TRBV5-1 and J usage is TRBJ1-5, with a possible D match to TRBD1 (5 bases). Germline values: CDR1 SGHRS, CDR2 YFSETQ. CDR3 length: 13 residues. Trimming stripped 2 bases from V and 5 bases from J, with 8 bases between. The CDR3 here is CASSFGGDQPQHF. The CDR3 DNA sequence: TGCGCCAGCAGCTTCGGGGGGGATCAGCCCCAGCATTTT.

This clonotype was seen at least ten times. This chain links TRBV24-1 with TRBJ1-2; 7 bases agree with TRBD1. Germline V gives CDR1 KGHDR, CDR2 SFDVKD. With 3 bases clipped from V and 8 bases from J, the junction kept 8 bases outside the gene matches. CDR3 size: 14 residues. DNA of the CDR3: TGTGCCACCAGTGATCCAACAGGGGTTCGGGGCTACACCTTC. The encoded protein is CATSDPTGVRGYTF.

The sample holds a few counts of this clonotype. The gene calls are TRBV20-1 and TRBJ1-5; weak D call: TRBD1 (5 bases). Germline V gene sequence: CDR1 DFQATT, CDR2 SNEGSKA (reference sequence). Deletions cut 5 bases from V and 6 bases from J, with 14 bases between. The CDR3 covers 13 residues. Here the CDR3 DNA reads TGCAGTGCTTCGGGGGGGTCGGGTCAGCCCCAGCATTTT. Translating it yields CSASGGSGQPQHF.

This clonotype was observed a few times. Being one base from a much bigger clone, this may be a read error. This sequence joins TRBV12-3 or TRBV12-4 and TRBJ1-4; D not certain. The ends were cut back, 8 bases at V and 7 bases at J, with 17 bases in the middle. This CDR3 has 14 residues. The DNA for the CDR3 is TGTGCCAGCGGACCGCGGAATAAGAGTGAAAAACTGTTTTTT. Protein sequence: CASGPRNKSEKLFF.

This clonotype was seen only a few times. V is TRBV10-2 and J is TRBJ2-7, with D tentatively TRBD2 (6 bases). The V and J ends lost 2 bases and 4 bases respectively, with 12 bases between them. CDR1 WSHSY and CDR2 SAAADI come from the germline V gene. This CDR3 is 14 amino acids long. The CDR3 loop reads CASSELVGTYEQYF. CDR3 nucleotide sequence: TGCGCCAGCAGTGAGCTCGTCGGGACTTACGAGCAGTACTTC.